This TCR beta chain comes out of a study of beta chain features in type 1 diabetes. Study conclusions and caveats: In all four CD4+ subsets, TCRB CDR3 length was significantly, moderately reduced in type 1 diabetes.

As for this clone: What it binds is not known.

The CDR3 has 11 amino acids. V was pared by 3 bases and J by 13 bases, with 7 bases of the junction left unmatched. Germline loops: CDR1 GTSNPN, CDR2 SVGIG (reference sequence). The investigators reverse transcribed all of the isolated RNA, so they sequenced expressed TCRB transcripts. Libraries were prepared by immunoSEQ multiplex PCR; TCRdb keeps only in-frame clonotypes and omits some of them. There are some 150,000 clones in the sample; nearly 9.5% occur only once, and around 0.68% lies in the top ten. The chain is built from TRBV30 and TRBJ1-2; TRBD1 agrees at 8 bases. Sequencing used central memory CD4+ T cells from blood. This TCR derives from a man younger than 35 in good health. CDR3 bases: TGTGCCTGGAGAGAACAGGGGGAGGTCACCTTC. This gives the protein CAWREQGEVTF.